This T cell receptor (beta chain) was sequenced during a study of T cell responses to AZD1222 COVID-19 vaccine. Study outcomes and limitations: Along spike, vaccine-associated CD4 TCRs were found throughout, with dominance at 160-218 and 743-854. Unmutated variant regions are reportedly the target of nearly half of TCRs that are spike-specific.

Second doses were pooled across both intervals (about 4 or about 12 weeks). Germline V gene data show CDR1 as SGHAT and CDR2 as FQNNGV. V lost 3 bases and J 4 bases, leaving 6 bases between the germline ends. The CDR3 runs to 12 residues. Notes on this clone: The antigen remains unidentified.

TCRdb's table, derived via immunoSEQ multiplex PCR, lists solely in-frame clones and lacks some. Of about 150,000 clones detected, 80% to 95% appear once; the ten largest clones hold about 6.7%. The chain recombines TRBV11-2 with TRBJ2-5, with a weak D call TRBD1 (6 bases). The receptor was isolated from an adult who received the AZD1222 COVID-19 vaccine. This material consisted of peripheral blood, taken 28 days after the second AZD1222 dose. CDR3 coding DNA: TGTGCCAGCAGCTTGGACAGAGAGACCCAGTACTTC. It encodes CASSLDRETQYF.